This TCR beta chain derives from a study of radiation and T cells in renal cell carcinoma. The wider study: Nephrectomy followed 15 Gy stereotactic body radiation by 4 weeks.

Time point given: baseline pretreatment blood. Treatment of the sample: 15 Gy SBRT to primary tumor, nephrectomy 4 weeks later. Radiation-treated patients gave blood at baseline, week 2 and week 4. TCRdb's copy holds only in-frame clones and misses some; the assay was immunoSEQ multiplex PCR. The data hold about 130,000 clones, with approximately 91% observed a single time. Study-level results: Pretreatment tumor biopsies were lacking, so baseline clonotypes are unknown. Top tumor clonotypes rose in blood 2 weeks post-radiation, then contracted.

Per the germline V gene, CDR1 is SNHLY and CDR2 is FYNNEI. V was cut by 2 bases and J by 5 bases, with 10 bases left in between. The CDR3 is 14 residues long. Points on this clone: Its antigen is currently unknown.

This specimen was blood, taken from a patient whose treatment included radiotherapy and nephrectomy. The sequence was collected from a woman aged 45-60 years with renal cell carcinoma. This chain joins TRBV2 and TRBJ2-1; perhaps TRBD1 as D (6 bases). The DNA for the CDR3 is TGTGCCAGCAGTGAAAGACAGGCGGACAATGAGCAGTTCTTC. Translating gives CASSERQADNEQFF.